This T cell receptor (beta chain) was profiled in a study of T-cell memory formation after mild COVID-19. Broader study findings: Later expanders leaned toward CD4+, whereas clones contracting from day 15 to 85 were balanced CD4/CD8.

Germline values: CDR1 SGHVS, CDR2 FQNEAQ. The CDR3 consists of 17 residues. After removal of 4 bases from V and 0 bases from J, the junction contained 9 bases not matched to a gene. Many counts were recorded for this clonotype. No antigen is known for it. Using its own MiXCR run on the 5' RACE reads, TCRdb lists one record per CDR3 protein. This table has roughly 320,000 distinct CDR3 sequences, over 25% appearing once. The receptor was derived from an adult woman who had mild COVID-19 (a few samples of this study predate the infection). Cell type and time point are not known. Sequencing was carried out using PBMCs or a T cell subset sorted from them (not recorded which). The J gene is TRBJ2-1, the V gene TRBV7-8; 7 nucleotides align to TRBD2. CDR3 coding DNA: TGTGCCAGCAGCTCCCCTGGGCGGGGGAACTCCTACAATGAGCAGTTCTTC. This translates into CASSSPGRGNSYNEQFF. The whole variable domain, filled in from reference TRBV7-8 and TRBJ2-1, reads GAGVSQSPRYKVAKRGQDVALRCDPISGHVSLFWYQQALGQGPEFLTYFQNEAQLDKSGLPSDRFFAERPEGSVSTLKIQRTQQEDSAVYLCASSSPGRGNSYNEQFFGPGTRLTVL.